What follows are 20 T cell receptor beta chains derived from one specimen sequenced in a study of T cells in Graves' hyperthyroidism and ophthalmopathy. RNA transcripts served as the template for amplifying TCR beta CDR3 regions. Primed by the HTBI set, a first-round RT-PCR was run on the TCR CDR3. Each CDR3 protein gets one entry after TCRdb re-called the multiplex PCR reads with MiXCR. The data hold over 200,000 distinct CDR3 sequences, with 15% to 20% observed a single time. Input material: blood. The receptors were sampled from a man aged 40-49 years with Graves' hyperthyroidism.

V usage is TRBV10-1 and J usage is TRBJ2-3; D tentatively fits TRBD1 or TRBD2 (5 bases each). This CDR3 has 13 residues. Trimming took 6 bases from V and 1 from J, leaving 8 bases between them. CDR1 and CDR2 from the germline V gene are WNHNN and SYGVQD (reference sequence). CDR3 sequence (DNA): TGCGCCAGCAGATGGGACGGCACAGATACGCAGTATTTT. This encodes CASRWDGTDTQYF.

This clonotype was counted at least ten times. The CDR3 sequence is CASSFSGAWGAFF. CDR3 coding DNA: TGTGCCAGCAGTTTTTCAGGGGCGTGGGGAGCTTTCTTT. The chain has TRBV12-3 or TRBV12-4 and TRBJ1-1, with D tentatively TRBD1 (6 bases). The CDR3 sequence is 13 residues long. V lost 3 bases and J 10 bases, leaving 15 bases between the germline ends.

Remarks on this clonotype: Relative to the germline gene, one junction end is altered; a read error may explain this. This chain links TRBV6-1 with TRBJ1-4, with 8 bases aligning to TRBD1. Germline CDR1 reads MNHNS; CDR2 reads SASEGT. This CDR3 has 12 residues. In nucleotides, the CDR3 is TGTGCCAGCAGACAGGGGGATGAAAAACTGTCTTTT. Its translation is CASRQGDEKLSF.

There are a few counts of this clonotype. The chain uses TRBV2 and TRBJ1-1; D uncertain. In germline, CDR1 is SNHLY, CDR2 FYNNEI. The CDR3 consists of 15 residues. Trimming cost V 1 base and J 0 bases, with 9 bases left between them. This CDR3 is CASSEGRPMNTEAFF. CDR3 nucleotides: TGTGCCAGCAGTGAAGGGAGACCCATGAACACTGAAGCTTTCTTT.

The genes are TRBV15 and TRBJ1-6, with D hard to call. Trimming removed 8 bases at V and 0 bases at J, with 11 bases between. From germline, CDR1 is LNHNV and CDR2 YYDKDF (reference sequence). This CDR3 has 15 residues. CDR3 in DNA: TGTGCCACCGGGGAAGGGAGCTCCTATAATTCACCCCTCCACTTT. It translates to CATGEGSSYNSPLHF.

This clonotype has just a few counts. The V call is TRBV7-9, the J call TRBJ1-4; D not certain. The length of the CDR3 is 15 residues. The germline gives CDR1 SEHNR, CDR2 FQNEAQ (reference sequence). V was cut by 5 bases and J by 7 bases, with 17 bases left in between. The CDR3 region has the DNA TGTGCCAGCAGCGCTACGTTGGGGTTGGCTGAAAAACTGTTTTTT. As protein: CASSATLGLAEKLFF.

The CDR3 loop reads CASSQAQTGNYGYTF. The CDR3 DNA is TGTGCCAGCAGCCAGGCACAAACAGGAAACTATGGCTACACCTTC. The chain employs TRBV4-2 and TRBJ1-2; D is possibly TRBD1 (5 bases). CDR1 and CDR2 from the germline V gene are LGHNA and YNFKEQ. V lost 3 bases and J 2 bases, leaving 13 bases between the germline ends. CDR3 length: 15 residues.

The V gene is TRBV2, the J gene TRBJ2-7, with D unresolved. The CDR3 extends over 17 amino acids. V dropped 6 bases and J dropped 1 base, with 22 bases sitting between them. CDR1 is SNHLY, CDR2 FYNNEI, per germline. DNA for the CDR3: TGTGCCAGCAGCCTACAATTCTCCCTAACTCATTCCTACGAGCAGTACTTC. Its translation is CASSLQFSLTHSYEQYF.

This clonotype was seen many times. The genes are TRBV11-2 and TRBJ2-1; 7 bases are a match to TRBD1. Germline trimming cut 2 bases from V and 5 bases from J; bases unmatched to any gene: 9. The CDR3 runs 16 residues. Germline lookup yields CDR1 SGHAT and CDR2 FQNNGV. In DNA, the CDR3 is TGTGCCAGCAGCTTAAGCAACCCTACAGGGGACAATGAGCAGTTCTTC. It yields the protein CASSLSNPTGDNEQFF.

Many counts were recorded for this clonotype. The rearrangement links TRBV5-1 to TRBJ1-1; TRBD1 aligns across 8 bases. Germline assignment: CDR1 SGHRS and CDR2 YFSETQ. The V gene end was trimmed by 3 bases and the J gene end by 11 bases; junction bases not matched to a gene: 12. This CDR3 has 14 residues. The DNA for the CDR3 is TGCGCCAGCAGCTCGACGGACAGGGCAGAAGGTGCTTTCTTT. It is translated as CASSSTDRAEGAFF. The full variable domain, with the rest looked up from reference TRBV5-1 and TRBJ1-1, is KAGVTQTPRYLIKTRGQQVTLSCSPISGHRSVSWYQQTPGQGLQFLFEYFSETQRNKGNFPGRFSGRQFSNSRSEMNVSTLELGDSALYLCASSSTDRAEGAFFGQGTRLTVV.

The DNA of the CDR3 is TGTGCCAGCAGCACCCGGACAGGGACCAGCTCCTACGAGCAGTACTTC. This translates into CASSTRTGTSSYEQYF. V and J are TRBV13 and TRBJ2-7; TRBD1 matches 8 bases. V dropped 5 bases and J dropped 0; count of bases not matched to a gene: 9. The CDR3 covers 16 residues. Looked up from germline, CDR1 is PRHDT and CDR2 is FYEKMQ (reference sequence).

This clonotype was seen repeatedly, ten times or more. The genes are TRBV10-2 and TRBJ2-5; possibly TRBD2 for D (5 bases). Germline V gene data show CDR1 as WSHSY and CDR2 as SAAADI. Trimming shortened V by 0 bases and J by 5 bases, and 10 bases separated the two germline ends. This CDR3 is built from 14 residues. CDR3 sequence reads: CASSESRGRETQYF. In DNA form, the CDR3 reads TGCGCCAGCAGTGAGTCGAGAGGGCGGGAGACCCAGTACTTC.

This clonotype turned up a few times. V is TRBV28 and J is TRBJ1-5, with TRBD1 as a possible D gene (5 bases). The CDR3 totals 14 residues. CDR1 and CDR2 from the germline V gene are MDHEN and SYDVKM. V was shortened by 5 bases and J by 7 bases, with 15 bases between the two germline ends. In DNA form, the CDR3 reads TGTGCCAGCAGTCCTAATTCTTGGGGGCAGCCCCAGCATTTT. Protein product: CASSPNSWGQPQHF.

There are many counts of this clonotype. The V and J genes are TRBV5-1 and TRBJ2-3; D is unresolved. From germline, CDR1 is SGHRS and CDR2 YFSETQ. This CDR3 comprises 12 residues. Trimming took off 5 bases at V and 5 bases at J, with 9 bases between the two ends. CDR3 in amino acids: CASRASKDTQYF. CDR3 nucleotide sequence: TGCGCCAGCAGGGCAAGTAAAGATACGCAGTATTTT.

This clonotype was detected many times. The chain has TRBV9 and TRBJ2-7, with 8 positions matching TRBD2. The V segment lost 0 bases and the J segment 2 bases; nucleotides outside the gene matches: 4. Germline V CDR1 and CDR2: SGDLS, YYNGEE. This CDR3 has 15 residues. CDR3 residues: CASSVEPGLAYEQYF. The CDR3 DNA is TGTGCCAGCAGCGTAGAACCGGGACTAGCCTACGAGCAGTACTTC. The variable domain in full, completed from reference TRBV9 and TRBJ2-7, reads DSGVTQTPKHLITATGQRVTLRCSPRSGDLSVYWYQQSLDQGLQFLIQYYNGEERAKGNILERFSAQQFPDLHSELNLSSLELGDSALYFCASSVEPGLAYEQYFGPGTRLTVT.

This clonotype was detected many times. This CDR3 reads CASSVGPANYGYTF. The CDR3 region has the DNA TGTGCCAGCAGCGTAGGGCCCGCTAACTATGGCTACACCTTC. J is TRBJ1-2 and V is TRBV9, with D unclear. The germline V gene has CDR1 SGDLS and CDR2 YYNGEE. With 0 bases removed from V and 0 bases from J, the gap between germline ends came to 6 bases. The CDR3 spans 14 residues. The full variable domain, rest sourced from reference TRBV9 and TRBJ1-2, is DSGVTQTPKHLITATGQRVTLRCSPRSGDLSVYWYQQSLDQGLQFLIQYYNGEERAKGNILERFSAQQFPDLHSELNLSSLELGDSALYFCASSVGPANYGYTFGSGTRLTVV.

The sample holds one count of this clonotype. The chain links TRBV7-3 to TRBJ1-1; 8 positions match TRBD1. CDR3 length: 14 amino acids. The V gene end was trimmed by 6 bases and the J gene end by 3 bases; junction bases not matched to a gene: 6. Germline V gene data show CDR1 as SGHTA and CDR2 as FQGTGA. This CDR3 is CASSRTGTYTEAFF. The CDR3 DNA reads as TGTGCCAGCAGTCGGACAGGGACGTACACTGAAGCTTTCTTT.

V gene TRBV18 combines with J gene TRBJ1-3; weak D call: TRBD1 (6 bases). CDR1 and CDR2 (germline): KGHSH, LQKENI. The CDR3 runs 16 residues. V was shortened by 1 base and J by 0 bases, with 10 bases between the two germline ends. CDR3 in DNA: TGTGCCAGCTCACCACGGAGGGGGACCTCTGGAAACACCATATATTTT. This sequence encodes CASSPRRGTSGNTIYF.

This clonotype was detected only a few times. The chain couples TRBV18 to TRBJ2-2; 9 bases are shared with TRBD2. Unmatched junction bases numbered 3, after V lost 0 bases and J lost 1 base. CDR3 length: 17 amino acids. In germline, CDR1 is KGHSH, CDR2 LQKENI. CDR3 residues: CASSPPRGGRNTGELFF. For the CDR3, the DNA is TGTGCCAGCTCACCACCGCGGGGGGGCCGGAACACCGGGGAGCTGTTTTTT.

The chain employs TRBV11-2 and TRBJ2-1; D gene unclear. The CDR3 is 18 residues long. The germline V gene has CDR1 SGHAT and CDR2 FQNNGV. Trimming cost V 2 bases and J 3 bases, with 20 bases left between them. CDR3 DNA: TGTGCCAGCAGCTTAAGGCTTACCTTTGGACCCCTCTACAATGAGCAGTTCTTC. This gives the protein CASSLRLTFGPLYNEQFF.